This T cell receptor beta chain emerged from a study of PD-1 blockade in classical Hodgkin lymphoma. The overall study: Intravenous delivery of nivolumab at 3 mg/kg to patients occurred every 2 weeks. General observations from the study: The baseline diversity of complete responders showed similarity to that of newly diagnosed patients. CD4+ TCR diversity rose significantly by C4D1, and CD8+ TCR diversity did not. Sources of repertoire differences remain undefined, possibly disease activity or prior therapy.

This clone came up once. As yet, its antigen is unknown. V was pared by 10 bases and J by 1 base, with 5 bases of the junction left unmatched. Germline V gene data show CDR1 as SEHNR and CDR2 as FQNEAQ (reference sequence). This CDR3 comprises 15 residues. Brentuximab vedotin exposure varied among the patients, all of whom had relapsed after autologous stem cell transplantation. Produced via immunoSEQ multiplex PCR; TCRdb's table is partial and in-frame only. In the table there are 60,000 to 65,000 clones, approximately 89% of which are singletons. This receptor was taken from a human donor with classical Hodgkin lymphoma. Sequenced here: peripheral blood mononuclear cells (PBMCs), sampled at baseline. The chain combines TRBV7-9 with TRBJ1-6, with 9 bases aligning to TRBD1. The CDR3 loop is CATQTGGSYNSPLHF. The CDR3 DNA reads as TGTGCCACTCAGACAGGGGGTTCCTATAATTCACCCCTCCACTTT.